This TCR beta chain was retrieved from a study of regulatory T cells in long-lasting Graves disease. Building the TCR beta libraries relied on iRepertoire HTBI primers, and CDR3 regions underwent Arm-PCR. TCRdb used MiXCR to reprocess the multiplex PCR reads, holding one entry per CDR3 protein. The sample holds over 350,000 distinct CDR3 sequences, 12% to 15% seen once. Notes on the study in general: Persistent patients had a count of shared public clonotypes (approximately 3,000) that exceeded that of new patients (about 870). The sample size was small, and this may have reduced accuracy.

In the case of this clonotype: Its antigen is unknown.

Time point reported: newly diagnosed GD, antithyroid drugs for less than 3 months. With RNA extracted from PBMCs as input, the TCR library was made. Germline V lookup: CDR1 LNHDA, CDR2 SQIVND (reference sequence). J lost 2 bases, V lost 1 base, and 5 bases had no gene match. There are 16 residues in the CDR3. These same records also appear under a second study, on T cells in Graves' hyperthyroidism and ophthalmopathy. That source notes: HTBI primers were employed in a first-round RT-PCR of the TCR CDR3. The blood repertoire included most of the expanded thyroid clonotypes above 0.001.

The input for sequencing was peripheral blood mononuclear cells (PBMCs), taken at new diagnosis, from a patient treated with antithyroid drugs. V is TRBV19 and J is TRBJ2-1; TRBD2 agrees at 7 bases. The TCR was taken from a woman aged 45-65 years with Graves disease. The CDR3: CASSIGHGTTYNEQFF. Here the CDR3 DNA reads TGTGCCAGTAGTATAGGTCATGGGACTACCTACAATGAGCAGTTCTTC. The variable domain in full, completed from reference TRBV19 and TRBJ2-1, reads DGGITQSPKYLFRKEGQNVTLSCEQNLNHDAMYWYRQDPGQGLRLIYYSQIVNDFQKGDIAEGYSVSREKKESFPLTVTSAQKNPTAFYLCASSIGHGTTYNEQFFGPGTRLTVL.